Each of the 7 T cell receptor beta chains below was sequenced from the same sample in a study of blood T cell repertoires in COVID-19. Clones were sequenced by immunoSEQ multiplex PCR, and TCRdb holds only the in-frame ones, with some missing. There are approximately 45,000 clones in the sample; over 70% occur only once, and approximately 6% lies in the top ten. What was sequenced was peripheral blood. The origin of the receptors is a woman older than 75 with acute or convalescent COVID-19.

This chain links TRBV5-6 with TRBJ2-7, with 10 bases lining up with TRBD1. With V trimmed by 2 bases and J by 2 bases, 7 bases remained unmatched. Germline CDR1 reads SGHDT; CDR2 reads YYEEEE. The CDR3 contains 16 residues. In nucleotides, the CDR3 is TGTGCCAGCAGCTTAGACCCGGGACAGGGGCCCTACGAGCAGTACTTC. Amino acid sequence: CASSLDPGQGPYEQYF.

This clone showed up just a few times. The chain couples TRBV27 to TRBJ2-3; no clear D gene. Germline V CDR1 and CDR2: MNHEY, SMNVEV (reference sequence). The V gene lost 2 bases and the J gene lost 0 bases, with 9 bases spanning the gap. This CDR3 is built from 15 residues. The CDR3, as DNA: TGTGCCAGCAGTTTACAGGATGTAAGCACAGATACGCAGTATTTT. Protein product: CASSLQDVSTDTQYF.

In this sample, this clone turned up a few times. V gene TRBV2 combines with J gene TRBJ1-2, with 7 bases that match TRBD1. Germline CDR1 reads SNHLY; CDR2 reads FYNNEI. J gave up 6 bases and V 7 bases, and 20 bases lay outside the gene matches. This CDR3 has 17 amino acids. CDR3 amino acids: CASKVPGQTALRDGYTF. The CDR3 bases are TGTGCCAGCAAAGTGCCGGGACAGACAGCTTTAAGGGATGGCTACACCTTC.

The chain has TRBV29-1 and TRBJ1-1; no definite D call. This CDR3 region has 13 residues. Germline CDR1 SQVTM, CDR2 ANQGSEA. The germline V and J ends were trimmed by 4 bases and 1 base, with 10 bases remaining between them. CDR3 in amino acids: CSVGARSNTEAFF. Written as DNA, the CDR3 is TGCAGCGTTGGCGCCCGATCGAACACTGAAGCTTTCTTT.

The chain carries TRBV6-6 and TRBJ1-6; possibly TRBD1 for D (5 bases). The V end was cut by 2 bases, the J end by 8 bases, with 10 bases between. Germline values: CDR1 MNHNY, CDR2 SVGAGI (reference sequence). This CDR3 comprises 14 residues. DNA for the CDR3: TGTGCCAGCAGTTACGGCAGGGAGGATTCACCCCTCCACTTT. Its protein product is CASSYGREDSPLHF.

In DNA, the CDR3 is TGTGCCACCAGCAGAGATCGCGGGAGTAACACCGGGGAGCTGTTTTTT. Translating gives CATSRDRGSNTGELFF. The chain recombines TRBV15 with TRBJ2-2, with 7 bases that match TRBD2. This CDR3 is built from 16 residues. After removal of 0 bases from V and 2 bases from J, the junction contained 3 bases not matched to a gene. Per germline, CDR1 LNHNV and CDR2 YYDKDF (reference sequence).

This clone was seen a single time. The chain links TRBV19 to TRBJ2-7; 7 bases are a match to TRBD2. CDR1 is LNHDA, CDR2 SQIVND, per germline (reference sequence). The V and J ends lost 4 bases and 2 bases, in that order; junction bases with no gene match: 5. The CDR3 is 14 residues long. CDR3 protein: CASSNQREAYEQYF. The CDR3 coding sequence is TGTGCCAGTAGTAACCAGCGGGAAGCCTACGAGCAGTACTTC. Drawing the rest from reference TRBV19 and TRBJ2-7, the complete variable domain is DGGITQSPKYLFRKEGQNVTLSCEQNLNHDAMYWYRQDPGQGLRLIYYSQIVNDFQKGDIAEGYSVSREKKESFPLTVTSAQKNPTAFYLCASSNQREAYEQYFGPGTRLTVT.